Listed here are 16 T cell receptor beta chains from one sample, sequenced in a study of regulatory T cells in long-lasting Graves disease (dated by TCRdb to the early 2020s). The time point label, read with the paper, signifies: newly diagnosed GD, antithyroid drugs for less than 3 months. For both TCR sequencing and RNA sequencing, RNA was extracted from PBMCs using TRIzol. Library generation was performed with multiplex PCR. Sequenced on an Illumina HiSeq 4000. iRepertoire HTBI primers and Arm-PCR amplification of CDR3 regions were used to construct TCR beta libraries. TCRdb handled the public reads itself, with Q25 trimming in fastp and clone calling in MiXCR, and kept productive beta chains. CDR3 protein sequences are deduplicated, and each keeps its most common genes and DNA. In this sample the table shows roughly 510,000 distinct CDR3 sequences, about 16% of which occur a single time. The ten largest clones capture around 13% of the sample.

The same specimen was also included in a second study, on T cells in Graves' hyperthyroidism and ophthalmopathy.

The sample was peripheral blood mononuclear cells (PBMCs), taken at new diagnosis, from a patient treated with antithyroid drugs. The receptors derive from a man aged 18 to 29 with Graves disease. Donor details come from another sample of the same person, matched by shared clones.

As concerns this clonotype: Since a much larger clone is just one base distant, this may be a read error. The genes are TRBV10-3 and TRBJ2-7; D uncertain. CDR1 ENHRY and CDR2 SYGVKD come from the germline V gene. This CDR3 region has 11 residues. CDR3 sequence reads: CAISATYERYF. CDR3 DNA sequence: TGTGCCATCAGTGCCACCTACGAGCGGTACTTC.

The sample holds many counts of this clonotype. This chain joins TRBV28 and TRBJ1-6; D call uncertain. The germline V and J ends were trimmed by 3 bases and 1 base, with 16 bases remaining between them. Germline assignment: CDR1 MDHEN and CDR2 SYDVKM. The CDR3 covers 18 residues. The CDR3 DNA reads TGTGCCAGCAGTTTTCACGGGCGGTGGGGTTCCTATAATTCACCCCTCCACTTT. Protein sequence: CASSFHGRWGSYNSPLHF.

This clonotype has ten or more counts. The CDR3 loop reads CASSQVGRSGSYNEQFF. The CDR3 DNA reads as TGCGCCAGCAGCCAAGTTGGGCGGAGCGGATCCTACAATGAGCAGTTCTTC. This rearrangement joins TRBV4-1 to TRBJ2-1, with D possibly matching TRBD2 (5 bases). Trimming cost V 1 base and J 1 base, with 14 bases left between them. This CDR3 spans 17 amino acids. The germline V gene encodes CDR1 MGHRA and CDR2 YSYEKL.

This clonotype was observed many times. The chain combines TRBV20-1 with TRBJ2-7, with 8 positions matching TRBD1. The V gene's germline CDR1 is DFQATT and CDR2 SNEGSKA (reference sequence). The CDR3 runs to 14 residues. V was clipped by 2 bases and J by 2 bases; unmatched bases: 5. This CDR3 reads CSARLGDRPYEQYF. CDR3 bases: TGCAGTGCTAGACTGGGGGACAGGCCCTACGAGCAGTACTTC.

This clonotype was seen repeatedly, ten times or more. The chain couples TRBV12-3 or TRBV12-4 to TRBJ1-1; D not certain. V was clipped by 1 base and J by 2 bases, with 11 bases between them. This CDR3 is 15 amino acids long. CDR3 region: CASSLGLIGNTEAFF. CDR3 DNA: TGTGCCAGCAGTTTAGGCCTGATAGGAAACACTGAAGCTTTCTTT.

This clonotype was seen ten or more times. The J gene is TRBJ2-5, the V gene TRBV2; D call uncertain. The CDR3 has 12 amino acids. The V gene's germline CDR1 is SNHLY and CDR2 FYNNEI. Deletions cut 6 bases from V and 4 bases from J, with 9 bases between. The chain's CDR3 is CASRDLPETQYF. The CDR3 nucleotides are TGTGCCAGCAGGGATTTACCAGAGACCCAGTACTTC. The full variable domain, completed using reference TRBV2 and TRBJ2-5, is EPEVTQTPSHQVTQMGQEVILRCVPISNHLYFYWYRQILGQKVEFLVSFYNNEISEKSEIFDDQFSVERPDGSNFTLKIRSTKLEDSAMYFCASRDLPETQYFGPGTRLLVL.

This clonotype was detected ten times or more. The CDR3 nucleotides read TGTGCCACCAGAGAGTCGGCTTACACTGAAGCTTTCTTT. Its translation is CATRESAYTEAFF. The chain carries TRBV24-1 and TRBJ1-1, with no clear D. Looked up from germline, CDR1 is KGHDR and CDR2 is SFDVKD. The ends were cut back, 7 bases at V and 3 bases at J, with 11 bases in the middle. This CDR3 comprises 13 residues.

This clonotype was seen ten or more times. V gene TRBV12-3 or TRBV12-4 combines with J gene TRBJ1-2; 9 bases map to TRBD1. V lost 6 bases, J lost 2 bases, and 7 bases stayed unmatched. The CDR3 contains 15 residues. CDR3 nucleotides: TGTGCCAGCAGCCCGACCGGGACAGGGAACTATGGCTACACCTTC. As protein: CASSPTGTGNYGYTF.

Many counts were recorded for this clonotype. This chain connects TRBV11-2 to TRBJ2-1, with 9 bases matching TRBD1. The CDR3 is made up of 15 amino acids. Germline CDR1 reads SGHAT; CDR2 reads FQNNGV. J was trimmed by 3 bases and V by 4 bases; bases with no gene match: 4. CDR3 region: CASSSWTGDYNEQFF. The DNA of the CDR3 is TGTGCCAGCAGCTCCTGGACAGGGGACTACAATGAGCAGTTCTTC.

The table lists this clonotype with many counts. The V gene is TRBV29-1, the J gene TRBJ1-1, with D hard to call. CDR1 is SQVTM and CDR2 is ANQGSEA in the germline V gene. Deletions cut 6 bases from V and 2 bases from J, with 10 bases between. The CDR3 has 12 residues. Here the CDR3 DNA reads TGCAGCGTAAGACATGAAAACACTGAAGCTTTCTTT. Amino acids: CSVRHENTEAFF.

This clonotype was picked up one time. The chain carries TRBV4-1 and TRBJ1-6; TRBD1 agrees at 9 bases. After removal of 1 base from V and 4 bases from J, the junction contained 2 bases not matched to a gene. Germline V CDR1 and CDR2: MGHRA, YSYEKL. The CDR3 spans 16 residues. CDR3 region: CASSQVGQGYNSPLHF. In DNA, the CDR3 is TGCGCCAGCAGCCAAGTCGGACAGGGGTATAATTCACCCCTCCACTTT.

In its sample, this clonotype was seen many times. The gene calls are TRBV7-2 and TRBJ2-3; weak D call: TRBD1 (6 bases). The ends were cut back, 1 base at V and 6 bases at J, with 14 bases in the middle. Germline lookup yields CDR1 SGHTA and CDR2 FQGNSA. This CDR3 region has 15 residues. This CDR3 reads CASSLGDIISDTQYF. The CDR3 DNA sequence: TGTGCCAGCAGCTTAGGGGACATAATATCGGATACGCAGTATTTT.

This clonotype was recorded at least ten times. This chain connects TRBV18 to TRBJ2-5; D gene unclear. CDR3 length: 13 amino acids. Germline CDR1 KGHSH, CDR2 LQKENI. The V end lost 3 bases, the J end lost 4 bases, and 9 bases lay between the germline ends. CDR3 coding DNA: TGTGCCAGCTCACCGCTACCCACAGAGACCCAGTACTTC. Protein sequence: CASSPLPTETQYF.

This clonotype was observed at least ten times. This chain uses TRBV12-3 or TRBV12-4 with TRBJ1-5; 7 bases align to TRBD1. This CDR3 contains 15 residues. V gave up 6 bases and J gave up 3 bases; unmatched junction bases: 8. CDR3 nucleotide sequence: TGTGCCAGCAGGGGGACCGGGACAGTCAATCAGCCCCAGCATTTT. This gives the protein CASRGTGTVNQPQHF.

The chain couples TRBV6-1 to TRBJ2-7; D gene ambiguous. The V gene lost 11 bases and the J gene lost 4 bases, with 15 bases spanning the gap. This CDR3 region has 12 residues. Looked up from germline, CDR1 is MNHNS and CDR2 is SASEGT. The CDR3 DNA sequence: TGTGCCGTGAGAGACCCTCAATACGAGCAGTACTTC. Translating gives CAVRDPQYEQYF.

There are a few counts of this clonotype. The chain couples TRBV20-1 to TRBJ2-7; perhaps TRBD2 as D (6 bases). The CDR3 covers 14 residues. V lost 0 bases to trimming and J lost 5 bases, with 14 bases between them. Germline V gene lookup returns CDR1 DFQATT and CDR2 SNEGSKA (reference sequence). The CDR3 DNA reads TGCAGTGCTAGAGACGCTTGGCTAGCGAACGAGCAGTACTTC. This encodes CSARDAWLANEQYF.